The source of this TCR beta chain is a study of blood T cell repertoires in COVID-19. TCRdb's table, derived via immunoSEQ multiplex PCR, lists solely in-frame clones and lacks some. The sample carries around 42,000 clones, 70% to 90% recorded once. The germline V gene has CDR1 MDHEN and CDR2 SYDVKM. Trimming removed 1 base at V and 7 bases at J, with 14 bases between. The CDR3 is 15 residues long. The chain has TRBV28 and TRBJ1-5, with D possibly being TRBD1 (6 bases). The TCR originated in a woman in her 70s in a cohort sampled during active COVID-19. Sequencing was carried out using peripheral blood. CDR3 region: CASSLSGDGGQPQHF. The CDR3, as DNA: TGTGCCAGCAGTTTATCAGGGGATGGCGGCCAGCCCCAGCATTTT.